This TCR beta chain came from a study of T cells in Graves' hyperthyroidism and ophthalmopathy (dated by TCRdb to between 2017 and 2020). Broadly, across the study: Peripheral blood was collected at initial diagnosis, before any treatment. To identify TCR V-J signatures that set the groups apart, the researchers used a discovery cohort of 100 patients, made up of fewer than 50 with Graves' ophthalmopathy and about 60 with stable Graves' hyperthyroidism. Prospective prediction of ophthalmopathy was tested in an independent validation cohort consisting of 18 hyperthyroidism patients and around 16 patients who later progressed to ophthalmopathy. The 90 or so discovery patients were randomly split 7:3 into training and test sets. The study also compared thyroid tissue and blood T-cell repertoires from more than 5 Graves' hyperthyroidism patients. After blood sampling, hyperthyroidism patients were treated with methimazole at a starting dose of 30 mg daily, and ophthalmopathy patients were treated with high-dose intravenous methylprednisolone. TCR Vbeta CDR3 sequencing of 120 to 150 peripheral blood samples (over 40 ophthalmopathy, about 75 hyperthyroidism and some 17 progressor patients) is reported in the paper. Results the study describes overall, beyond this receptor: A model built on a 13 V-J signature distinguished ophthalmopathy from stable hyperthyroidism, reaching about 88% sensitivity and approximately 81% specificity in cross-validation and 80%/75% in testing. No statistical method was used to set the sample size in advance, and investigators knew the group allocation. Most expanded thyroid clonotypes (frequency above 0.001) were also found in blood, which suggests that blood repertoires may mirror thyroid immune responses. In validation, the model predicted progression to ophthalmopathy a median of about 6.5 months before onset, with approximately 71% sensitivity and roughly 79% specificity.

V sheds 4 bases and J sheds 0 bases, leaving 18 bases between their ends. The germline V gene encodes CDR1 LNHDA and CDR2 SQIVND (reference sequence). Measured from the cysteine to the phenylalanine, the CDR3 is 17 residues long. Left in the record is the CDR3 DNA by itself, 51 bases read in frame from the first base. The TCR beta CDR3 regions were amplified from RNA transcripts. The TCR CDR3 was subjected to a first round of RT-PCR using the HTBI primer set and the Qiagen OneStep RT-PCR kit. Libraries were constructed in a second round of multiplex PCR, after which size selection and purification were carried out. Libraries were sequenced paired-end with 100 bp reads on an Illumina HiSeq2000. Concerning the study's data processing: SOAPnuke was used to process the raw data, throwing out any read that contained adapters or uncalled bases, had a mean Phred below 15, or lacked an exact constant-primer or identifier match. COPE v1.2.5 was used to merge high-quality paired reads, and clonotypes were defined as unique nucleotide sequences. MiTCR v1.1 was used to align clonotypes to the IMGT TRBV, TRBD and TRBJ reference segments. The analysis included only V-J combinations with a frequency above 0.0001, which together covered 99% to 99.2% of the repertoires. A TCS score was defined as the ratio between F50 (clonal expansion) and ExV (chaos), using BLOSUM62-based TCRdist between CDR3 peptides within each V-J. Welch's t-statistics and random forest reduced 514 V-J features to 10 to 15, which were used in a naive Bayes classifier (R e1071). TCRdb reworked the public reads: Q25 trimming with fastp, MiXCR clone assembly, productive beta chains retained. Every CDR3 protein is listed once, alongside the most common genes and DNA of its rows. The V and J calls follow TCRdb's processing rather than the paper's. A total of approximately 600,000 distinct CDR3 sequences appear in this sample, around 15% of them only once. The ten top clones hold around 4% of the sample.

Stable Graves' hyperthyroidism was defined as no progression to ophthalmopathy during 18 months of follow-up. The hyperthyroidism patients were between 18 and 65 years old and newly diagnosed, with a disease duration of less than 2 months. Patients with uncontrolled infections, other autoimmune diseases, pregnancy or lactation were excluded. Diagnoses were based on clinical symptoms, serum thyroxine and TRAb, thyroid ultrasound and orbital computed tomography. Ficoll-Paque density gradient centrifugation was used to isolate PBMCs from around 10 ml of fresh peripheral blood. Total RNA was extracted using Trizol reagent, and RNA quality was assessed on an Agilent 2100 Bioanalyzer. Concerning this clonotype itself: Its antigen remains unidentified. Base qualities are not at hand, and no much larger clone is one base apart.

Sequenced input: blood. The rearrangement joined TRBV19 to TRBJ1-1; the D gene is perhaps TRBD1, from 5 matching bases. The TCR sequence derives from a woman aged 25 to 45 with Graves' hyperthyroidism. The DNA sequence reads TGTGCCAGTAGTACACCCTGGGAGGGGCTGGTGAACACTGAAGCTTTCTTT. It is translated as CASSTPWEGLVNTEAFF.